Listed here are 2 T cell receptor beta chains from one sample, sequenced in a study of Ad26.COV2.S vaccination and SARS-CoV-2 variants. Specified treatment: roughly 19 received Ad26.COV2.S at low or high dose, single or two shots; 5 received placebo; per-sample allocation not given. Sample collection was performed on day 63 after the first vaccine or placebo injection. The table came from immunoSEQ multiplex PCR; TCRdb's copy has only in-frame clones and leaves some out. Here the sample spans more than 300,000 clones, around 90% being singletons. The sequences come from peripheral blood, collected in a trial of Ad26.COV2.S vaccine versus placebo. The receptor set was obtained from a person aged 18-60 years who received the Ad26.COV2.S COVID-19 vaccine or a placebo.

DNA of the CDR3: TGTGCCTGGAGTGCAGGTGGGAACTATGGCTACACCTTC. Translating gives CAWSAGGNYGYTF. The rearrangement uses TRBV30 and TRBJ1-2, with D unclear. Deletions cut 1 base from V and 2 bases from J, with 8 bases between. Germline V CDR1 and CDR2: GTSNPN, SVGIG (reference sequence). The length of the CDR3 is 13 residues.

In its sample, this clone was seen once. V usage is TRBV29-1 and J usage is TRBJ1-2; D is perhaps TRBD1 (5 bases). Germline V gene data show CDR1 as SQVTM and CDR2 as ANQGSEA. The CDR3 spans 14 residues. V was shortened by 3 bases and J by 5 bases, with 16 bases between the two germline ends. CDR3 residues: CSVEGRGTVYGYTF. The CDR3 DNA sequence: TGCAGCGTTGAGGGGCGGGGGACTGTTTATGGCTACACCTTC.